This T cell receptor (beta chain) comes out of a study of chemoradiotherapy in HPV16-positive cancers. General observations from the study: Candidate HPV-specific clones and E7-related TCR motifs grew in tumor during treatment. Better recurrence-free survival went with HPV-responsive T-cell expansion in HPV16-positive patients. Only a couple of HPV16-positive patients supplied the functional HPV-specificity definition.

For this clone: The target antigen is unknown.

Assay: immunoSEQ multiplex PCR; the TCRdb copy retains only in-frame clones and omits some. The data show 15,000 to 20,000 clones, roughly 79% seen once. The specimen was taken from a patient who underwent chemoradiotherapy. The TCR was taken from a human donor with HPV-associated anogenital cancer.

The CDR3 coding sequence is TGTGCCAGCAAAAGAGTATGGCAGGGGAACACTGAAGCTTTCTTT. Its protein is CASKRVWQGNTEAFF. The J gene is TRBJ1-1, the V gene TRBV19; weak D call: TRBD1 (5 bases). V lost 9 bases and J lost 1, with 18 bases in between. Germline V gene data show CDR1 as LNHDA and CDR2 as SQIVND (reference sequence). This CDR3 is 15 amino acids long.